This T cell receptor beta chain was retrieved from a study of T cell responses to AZD1222 COVID-19 vaccine. V was pared by 5 bases and J by 5 bases, with 6 bases of the junction left unmatched. CDR3 size: 16 residues. Germline V gives CDR1 MNHEY, CDR2 SMNVEV (reference sequence). Doses given second, at about 4 or about 12 weeks, were pooled. The table lists this clone with a count of one. The target antigen is unknown. Some clones are missing from TCRdb's copy, which holds only in-frame ones; the method was immunoSEQ multiplex PCR. Seen here are about 80,000 clones, around 85% observed once, and the top ten hold roughly a tenth. Broader study findings: Repertoire sampling happened only post peak T cell response. Spike-wide coverage was observed for vaccine-associated CD4 TCRs, with dominant responses at 160-218 and 743-854. At baseline, seropositivity was found in only 5 to 7 AZD1222 recipients.

The rearrangement uses TRBV27 and TRBJ2-3, with 14 nucleotides matching TRBD2. Sequenced material: peripheral blood, taken 28 days after the second AZD1222 dose. The sequence came from an adult who received the AZD1222 COVID-19 vaccine. The CDR3 sequence is CASSPRTSGGLDTQYF. The CDR3 DNA follows: TGTGCCAGCAGTCCTCGGACTAGCGGGGGGTTAGATACGCAGTATTTT.